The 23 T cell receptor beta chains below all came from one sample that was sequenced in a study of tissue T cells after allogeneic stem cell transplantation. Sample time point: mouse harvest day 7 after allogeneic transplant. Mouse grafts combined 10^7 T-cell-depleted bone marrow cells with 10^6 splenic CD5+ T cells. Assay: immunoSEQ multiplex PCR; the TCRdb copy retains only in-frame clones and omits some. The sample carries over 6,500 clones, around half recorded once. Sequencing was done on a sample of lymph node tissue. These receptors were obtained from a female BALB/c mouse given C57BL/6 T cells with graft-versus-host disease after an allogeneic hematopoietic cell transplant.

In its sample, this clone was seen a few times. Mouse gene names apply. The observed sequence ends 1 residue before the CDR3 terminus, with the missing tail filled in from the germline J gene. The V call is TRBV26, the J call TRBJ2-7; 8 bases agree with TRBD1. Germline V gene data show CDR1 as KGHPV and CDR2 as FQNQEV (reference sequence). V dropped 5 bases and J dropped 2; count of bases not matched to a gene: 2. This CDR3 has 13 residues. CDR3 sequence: CASSWTGTYEQYF. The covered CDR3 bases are TGTGCCAGCAGTTGGACAGGGACCTATGAACAGTAC.

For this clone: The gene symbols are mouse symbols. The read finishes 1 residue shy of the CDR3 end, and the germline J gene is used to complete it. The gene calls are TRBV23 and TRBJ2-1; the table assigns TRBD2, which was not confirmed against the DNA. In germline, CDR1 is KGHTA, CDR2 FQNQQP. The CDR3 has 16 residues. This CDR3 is CSSSLRLGGNYAEQFF. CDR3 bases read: TGCTCCAGCAGTCTCCGACTGGGGGGGAACTATGCTGAGCAGTTC.

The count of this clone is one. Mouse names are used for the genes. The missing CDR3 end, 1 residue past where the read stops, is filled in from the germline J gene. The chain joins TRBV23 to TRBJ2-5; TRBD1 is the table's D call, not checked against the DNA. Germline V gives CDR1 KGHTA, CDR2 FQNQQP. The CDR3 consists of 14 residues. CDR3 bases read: TGCTCCAGCAGTCTACAGGCCAACCAAGACACCCAGTAC. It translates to CSSSLQANQDTQY. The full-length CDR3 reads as CSSSLQANQDTQYF.

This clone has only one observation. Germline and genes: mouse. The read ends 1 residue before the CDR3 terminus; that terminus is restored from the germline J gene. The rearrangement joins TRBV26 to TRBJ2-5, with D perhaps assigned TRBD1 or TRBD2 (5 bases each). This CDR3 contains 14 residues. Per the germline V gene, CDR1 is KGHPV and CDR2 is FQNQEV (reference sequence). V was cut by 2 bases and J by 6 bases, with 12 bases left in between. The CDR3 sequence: CASSLEGQGDTQYF. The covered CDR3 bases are TGTGCCAGCAGTCTGGAGGGGCAAGGGGACACCCAGTAC.

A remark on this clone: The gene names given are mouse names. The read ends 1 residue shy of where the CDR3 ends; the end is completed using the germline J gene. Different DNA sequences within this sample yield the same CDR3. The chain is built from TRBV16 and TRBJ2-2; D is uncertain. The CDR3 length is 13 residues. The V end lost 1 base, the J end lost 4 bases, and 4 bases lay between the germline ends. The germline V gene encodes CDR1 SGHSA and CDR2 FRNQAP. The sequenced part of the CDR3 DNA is TGTGCAAGCAGCTTAGGGGGCACCGGGCAGCTCTAC. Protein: CASSLGGTGQLY. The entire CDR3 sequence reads CASSLGGTGQLYF.

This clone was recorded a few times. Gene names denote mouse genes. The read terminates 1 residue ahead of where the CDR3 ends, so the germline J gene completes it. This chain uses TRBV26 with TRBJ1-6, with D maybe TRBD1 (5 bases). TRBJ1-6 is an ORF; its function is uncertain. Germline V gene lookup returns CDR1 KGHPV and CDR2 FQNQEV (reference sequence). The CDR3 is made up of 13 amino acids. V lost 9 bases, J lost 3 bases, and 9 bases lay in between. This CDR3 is CASSDSYNSPLYF. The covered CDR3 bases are TGTGCCAGTTCCGACAGCTATAATTCGCCCCTCTAC.

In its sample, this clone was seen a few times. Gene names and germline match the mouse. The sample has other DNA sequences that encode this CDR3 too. The covered CDR3 bases are TGTGCCAGCAGTCCACTGGGGGCTCTTAGTCAAAACACCTTGTAC. It codes for CASSPLGALSQNTLY. The CDR3 in full is CASSPLGALSQNTLYF. J is TRBJ2-4 and V is TRBV26; 8 positions agree with TRBD2. The read ends 1 residue early relative to the CDR3; the germline J gene fills the gap. V shed 4 bases and J 0 bases; nucleotides not matched to a gene: 6. This CDR3 comprises 16 residues. Per the germline V gene, CDR1 is KGHPV and CDR2 is FQNQEV (reference sequence).

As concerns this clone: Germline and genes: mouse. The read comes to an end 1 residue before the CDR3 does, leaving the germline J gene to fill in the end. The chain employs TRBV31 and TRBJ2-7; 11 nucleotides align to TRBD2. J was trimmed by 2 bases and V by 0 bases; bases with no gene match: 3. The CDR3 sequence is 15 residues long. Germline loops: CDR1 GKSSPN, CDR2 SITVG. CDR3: CAWSLGTGGPYEQYF. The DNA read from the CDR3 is TGTGCCTGGAGTCTAGGGACTGGGGGCCCCTATGAACAGTAC. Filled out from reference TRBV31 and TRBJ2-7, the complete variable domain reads AQTIHQWPVAEIKAVGSPLSLGCTIKGKSSPNLYWYWQATGGTLQQLFYSITVGQVESVVQLNLSASRPKDDQFILSTEKLLLSHSGFYLCAWSLGTGGPYEQYFGPGTRLTVL.

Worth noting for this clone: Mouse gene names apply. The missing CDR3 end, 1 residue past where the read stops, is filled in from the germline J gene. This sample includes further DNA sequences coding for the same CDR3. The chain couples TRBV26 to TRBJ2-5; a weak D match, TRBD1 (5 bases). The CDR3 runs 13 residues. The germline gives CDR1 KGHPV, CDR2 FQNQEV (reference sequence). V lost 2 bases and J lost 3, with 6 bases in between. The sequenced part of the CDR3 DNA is TGTGCCAGCAGTCTGGGACATCAAGACACCCAGTAC. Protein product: CASSLGHQDTQY. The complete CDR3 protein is CASSLGHQDTQYF.

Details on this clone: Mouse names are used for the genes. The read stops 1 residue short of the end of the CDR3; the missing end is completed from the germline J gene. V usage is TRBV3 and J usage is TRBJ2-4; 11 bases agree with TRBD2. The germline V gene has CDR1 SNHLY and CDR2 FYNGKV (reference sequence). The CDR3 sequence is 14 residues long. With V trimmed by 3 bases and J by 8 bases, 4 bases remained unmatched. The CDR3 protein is CASSLEGLGATLYF. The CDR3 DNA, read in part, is TGTGCCAGCAGCTTGGAGGGACTGGGGGCCACCTTGTAC.

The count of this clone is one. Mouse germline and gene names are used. CDR3 bases read: TGTGCCAGCTCTCTCGACTGGGGGAGCCAAGACACCCAGTAC. Amino acid sequence: CASSLDWGSQDTQY. The CDR3 as a whole reads CASSLDWGSQDTQYF. V and J are TRBV12-2 and TRBJ2-5; the match to TRBD2 covers 9 bases. The read finishes 1 residue shy of the CDR3 end, and the germline J gene is used to complete it. Germline-derived CDR1 and CDR2 are SGHLS and HYDKME. The CDR3 sequence is 15 residues long. J lost 2 bases, V lost 0 bases, and 2 bases had no gene match. The full variable domain, in which reference TRBV12-2 and TRBJ2-5 provide the parts outside the CDR3, is NSGVVQSPRYIIKGKGERSILKCIPISGHLSVAWYQQTQGQELKFFIQHYDKMERDKGNLPSRFSVQQFDDYHSEMNMSALELEDSAVYFCASSLDWGSQDTQYFGPGTRLLVL.

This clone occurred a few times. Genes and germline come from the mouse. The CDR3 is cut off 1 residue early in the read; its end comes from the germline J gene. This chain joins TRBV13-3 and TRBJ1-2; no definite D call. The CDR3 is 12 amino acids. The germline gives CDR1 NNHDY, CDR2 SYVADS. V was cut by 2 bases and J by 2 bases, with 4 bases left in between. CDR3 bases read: TGTGCCAGCAGTGACCACAACTCCGACTACACC. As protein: CASSDHNSDYT. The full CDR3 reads CASSDHNSDYTF.

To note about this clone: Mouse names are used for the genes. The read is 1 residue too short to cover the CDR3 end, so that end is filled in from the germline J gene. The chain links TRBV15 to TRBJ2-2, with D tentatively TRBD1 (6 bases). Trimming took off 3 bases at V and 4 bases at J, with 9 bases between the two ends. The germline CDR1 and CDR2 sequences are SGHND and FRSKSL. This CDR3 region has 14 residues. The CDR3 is CASSFRGGTGQLYF. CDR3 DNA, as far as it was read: TGTGCCAGCAGTTTCAGGGGCGGCACCGGGCAGCTCTAC.

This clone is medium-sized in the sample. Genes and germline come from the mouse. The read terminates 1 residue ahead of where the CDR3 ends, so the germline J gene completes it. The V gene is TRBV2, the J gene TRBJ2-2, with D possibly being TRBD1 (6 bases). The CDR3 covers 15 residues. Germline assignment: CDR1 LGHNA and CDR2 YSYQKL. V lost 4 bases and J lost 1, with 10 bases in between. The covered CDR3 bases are TGTGCCAGCAGCCTTGACAGGAGAAACACCGGGCAGCTCTAC. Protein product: CASSLDRRNTGQLY. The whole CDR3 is CASSLDRRNTGQLYF. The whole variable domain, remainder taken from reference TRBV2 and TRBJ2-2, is DPKIIQKPKYLVAVTGSEKILICEQYLGHNAMYWYRQSAKKPLEFMFSYSYQKLMDNQTASSRFQPQSSKKNHLDLQITALKPDDSATYFCASSLDRRNTGQLYFGEGSKLTVL.

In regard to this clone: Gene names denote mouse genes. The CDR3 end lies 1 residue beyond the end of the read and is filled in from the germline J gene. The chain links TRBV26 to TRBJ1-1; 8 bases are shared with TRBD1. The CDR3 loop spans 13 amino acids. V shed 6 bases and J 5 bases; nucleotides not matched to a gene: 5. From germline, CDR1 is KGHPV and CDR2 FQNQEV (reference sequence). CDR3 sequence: CASSLRGRTEVFF. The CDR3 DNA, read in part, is TGTGCCAGCAGCCTCAGGGGGCGGACAGAAGTCTTC.

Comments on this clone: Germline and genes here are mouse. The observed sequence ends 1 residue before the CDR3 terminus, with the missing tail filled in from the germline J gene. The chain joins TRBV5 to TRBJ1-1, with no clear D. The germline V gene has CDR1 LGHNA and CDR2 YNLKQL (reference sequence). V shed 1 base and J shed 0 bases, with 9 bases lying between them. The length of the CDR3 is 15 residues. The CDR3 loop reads CASSQGPQANTEVFF. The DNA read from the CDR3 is TGTGCCAGCAGCCAAGGGCCCCAGGCAAACACAGAAGTCTTC.

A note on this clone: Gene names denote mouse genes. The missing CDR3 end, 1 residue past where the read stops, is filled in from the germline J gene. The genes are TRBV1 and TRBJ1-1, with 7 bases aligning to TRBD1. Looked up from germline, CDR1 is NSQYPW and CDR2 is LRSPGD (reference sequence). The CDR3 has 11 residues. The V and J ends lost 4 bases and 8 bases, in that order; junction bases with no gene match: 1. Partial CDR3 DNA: TGCACCTGCAGTGAGGGACAGGAAGTCTTC. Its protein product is CTCSEGQEVF. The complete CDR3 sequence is CTCSEGQEVFF.

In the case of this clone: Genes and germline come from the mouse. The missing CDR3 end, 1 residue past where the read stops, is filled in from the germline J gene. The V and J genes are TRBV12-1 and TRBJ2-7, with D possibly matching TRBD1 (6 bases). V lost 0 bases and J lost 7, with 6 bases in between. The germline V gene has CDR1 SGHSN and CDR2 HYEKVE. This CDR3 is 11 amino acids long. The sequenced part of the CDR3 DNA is TGTGCCAGCTCTCTCAGGGGGGAACAGTAC. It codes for CASSLRGEQY. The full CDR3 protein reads CASSLRGEQYF.

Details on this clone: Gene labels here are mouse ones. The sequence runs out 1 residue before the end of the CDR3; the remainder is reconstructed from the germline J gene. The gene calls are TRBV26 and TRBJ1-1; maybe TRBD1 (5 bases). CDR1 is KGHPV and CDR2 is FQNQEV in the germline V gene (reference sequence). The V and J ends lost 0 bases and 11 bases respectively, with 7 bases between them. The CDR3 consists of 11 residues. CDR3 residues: CASSLSGLVFF. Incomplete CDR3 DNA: TGTGCCAGCAGTCTGTCGGGGCTGGTCTTC.

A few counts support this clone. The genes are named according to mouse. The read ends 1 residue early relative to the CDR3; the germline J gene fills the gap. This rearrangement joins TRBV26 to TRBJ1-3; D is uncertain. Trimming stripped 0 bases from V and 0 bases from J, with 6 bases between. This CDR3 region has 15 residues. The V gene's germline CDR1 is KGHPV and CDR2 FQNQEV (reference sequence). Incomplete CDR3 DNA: TGTGCCAGCAGTCTGTCTATCAATTCTGGAAATACGCTCTAT. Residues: CASSLSINSGNTLY. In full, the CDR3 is CASSLSINSGNTLYF.

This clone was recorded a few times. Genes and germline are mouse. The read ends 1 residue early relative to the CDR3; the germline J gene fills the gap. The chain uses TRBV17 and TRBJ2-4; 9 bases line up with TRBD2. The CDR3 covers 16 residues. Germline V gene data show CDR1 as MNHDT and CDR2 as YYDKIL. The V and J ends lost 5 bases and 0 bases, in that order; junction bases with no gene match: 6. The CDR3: CASSPGTGRSQNTLYF. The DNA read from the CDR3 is TGTGCTAGCAGTCCCGGGACTGGGCGTAGTCAAAACACCTTGTAC.

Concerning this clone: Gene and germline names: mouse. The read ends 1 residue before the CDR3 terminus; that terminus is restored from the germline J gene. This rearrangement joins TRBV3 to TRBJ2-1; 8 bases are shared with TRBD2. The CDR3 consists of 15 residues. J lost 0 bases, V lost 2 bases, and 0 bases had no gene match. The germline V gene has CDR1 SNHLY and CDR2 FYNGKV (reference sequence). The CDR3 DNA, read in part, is TGTGCCAGCAGCTTATGGGGGGGTAACTATGCTGAGCAGTTC. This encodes CASSLWGGNYAEQF. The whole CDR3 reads CASSLWGGNYAEQFF. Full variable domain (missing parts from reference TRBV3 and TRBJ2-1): GPKVLQIPSHQIIDMGQMVTLNCDPVSNHLYFYWYKQILGQQMEFLVNFYNGKVMEKSKLFKDQFSVERPDGSYFTLKIQPTALEDSAVYFCASSLWGGNYAEQFFGPGTRLTVL.

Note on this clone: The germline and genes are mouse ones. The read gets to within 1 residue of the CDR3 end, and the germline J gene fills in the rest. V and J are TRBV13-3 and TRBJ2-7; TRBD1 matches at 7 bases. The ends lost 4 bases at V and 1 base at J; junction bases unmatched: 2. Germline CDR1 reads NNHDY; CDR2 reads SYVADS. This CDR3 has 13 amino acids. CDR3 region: CASSRDRSYEQYF. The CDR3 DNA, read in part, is TGTGCCAGCAGTCGGGACAGATCCTATGAACAGTAC.